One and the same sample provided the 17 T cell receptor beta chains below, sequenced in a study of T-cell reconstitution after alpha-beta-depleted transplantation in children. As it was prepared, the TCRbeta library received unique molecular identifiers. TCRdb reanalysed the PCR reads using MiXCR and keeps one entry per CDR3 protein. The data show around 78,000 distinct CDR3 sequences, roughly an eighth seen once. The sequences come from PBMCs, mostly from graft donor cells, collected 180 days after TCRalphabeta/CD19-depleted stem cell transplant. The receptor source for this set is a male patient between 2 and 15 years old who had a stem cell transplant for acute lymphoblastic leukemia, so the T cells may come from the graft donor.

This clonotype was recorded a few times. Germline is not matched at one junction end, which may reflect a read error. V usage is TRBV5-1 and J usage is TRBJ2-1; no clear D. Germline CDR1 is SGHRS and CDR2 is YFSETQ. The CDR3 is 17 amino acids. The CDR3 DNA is TGCGCCAGCAGATTGGAACGGGCGTCCGGCTCCTACAATGAGCAGTTCTTC. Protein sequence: CASRLERASGSYNEQFF.

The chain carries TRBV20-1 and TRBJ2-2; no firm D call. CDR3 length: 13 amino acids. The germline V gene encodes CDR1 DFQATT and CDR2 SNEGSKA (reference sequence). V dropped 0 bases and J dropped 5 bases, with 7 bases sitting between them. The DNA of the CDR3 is TGCAGTGCTAGAGATGGCGGAACCGGGGAGCTGTTTTTT. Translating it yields CSARDGGTGELFF.

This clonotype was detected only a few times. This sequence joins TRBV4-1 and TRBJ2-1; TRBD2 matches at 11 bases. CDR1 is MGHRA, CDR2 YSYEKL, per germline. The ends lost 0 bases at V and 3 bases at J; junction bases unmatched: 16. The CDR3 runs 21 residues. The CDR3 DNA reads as TGCGCCAGCAGCCAAGATGGGAGTAGCGGGAGGGGGAGGCTCTTCTACAATGAGCAGTTCTTC. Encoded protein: CASSQDGSSGRGRLFYNEQFF.

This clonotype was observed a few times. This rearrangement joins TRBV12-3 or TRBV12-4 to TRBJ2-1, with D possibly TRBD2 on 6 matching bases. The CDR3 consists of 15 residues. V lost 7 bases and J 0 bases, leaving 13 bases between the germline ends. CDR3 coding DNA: TGTGCCAGCAACCGGGACTTGAGCTCCTACAATGAGCAGTTCTTC. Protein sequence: CASNRDLSSYNEQFF.

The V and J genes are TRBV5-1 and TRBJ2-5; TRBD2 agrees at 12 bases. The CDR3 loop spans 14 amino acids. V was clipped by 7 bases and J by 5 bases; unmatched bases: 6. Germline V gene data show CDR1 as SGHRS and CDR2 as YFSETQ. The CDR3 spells CASRGLAGRETQYF. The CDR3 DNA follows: TGCGCCAGCCGTGGACTAGCGGGAAGGGAGACCCAGTACTTC.

The CDR3 here is CSGSRQNTGELFF. CDR3 DNA sequence: TGCAGCGGAAGCAGGCAGAACACCGGGGAGCTGTTTTTT. J is TRBJ2-2 and V is TRBV29-1; D gene ambiguous. In germline, CDR1 is SQVTM, CDR2 ANQGSEA. The CDR3 spans 13 residues. V lost 7 bases, J lost 1 base, and 10 bases lay in between.

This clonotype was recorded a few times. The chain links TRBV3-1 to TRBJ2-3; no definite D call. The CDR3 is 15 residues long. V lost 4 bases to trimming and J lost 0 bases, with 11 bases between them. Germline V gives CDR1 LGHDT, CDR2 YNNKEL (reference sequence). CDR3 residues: CASSLQSLSTDTQYF. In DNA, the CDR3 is TGTGCCAGCAGCCTCCAAAGTCTCAGCACAGATACGCAGTATTTT.

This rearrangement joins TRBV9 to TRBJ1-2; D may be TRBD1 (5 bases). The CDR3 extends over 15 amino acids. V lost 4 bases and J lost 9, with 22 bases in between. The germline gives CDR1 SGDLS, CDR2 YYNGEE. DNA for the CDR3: TGTGCCAGCAGCCCGGGGCCCAGTGGGGTCGGTCGCTACACCTTC. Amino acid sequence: CASSPGPSGVGRYTF.

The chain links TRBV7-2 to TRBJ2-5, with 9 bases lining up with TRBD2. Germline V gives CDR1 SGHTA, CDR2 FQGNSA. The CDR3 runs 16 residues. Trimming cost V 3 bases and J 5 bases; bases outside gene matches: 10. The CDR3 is CASSFGGGRGRETQYF. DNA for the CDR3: TGTGCCAGCAGCTTCGGTGGCGGGAGGGGAAGGGAGACCCAGTACTTC.

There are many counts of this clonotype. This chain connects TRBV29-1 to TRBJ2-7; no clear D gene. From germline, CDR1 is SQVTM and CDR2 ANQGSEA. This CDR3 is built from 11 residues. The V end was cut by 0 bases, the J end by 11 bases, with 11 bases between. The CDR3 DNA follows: TGCAGCGTTGAAGACTGGCCTCGGGAGTACTTC. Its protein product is CSVEDWPREYF.

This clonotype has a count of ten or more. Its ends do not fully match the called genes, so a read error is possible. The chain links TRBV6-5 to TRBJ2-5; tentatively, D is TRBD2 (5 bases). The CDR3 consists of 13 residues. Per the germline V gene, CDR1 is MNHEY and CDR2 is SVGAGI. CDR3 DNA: TGTGCCAGCAGTTACCGGGGTTTCTCAGCCCAGGACTTC. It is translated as CASSYRGFSAQDF.

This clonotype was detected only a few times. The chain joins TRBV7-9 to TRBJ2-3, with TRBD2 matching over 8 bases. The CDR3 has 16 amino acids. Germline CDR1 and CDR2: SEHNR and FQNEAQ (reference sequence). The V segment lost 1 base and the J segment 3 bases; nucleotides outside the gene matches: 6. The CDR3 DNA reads TGTGCCAGCAGCTTAGGGATAGCGGGAATAACAGATACGCAGTATTTT. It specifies CASSLGIAGITDTQYF.

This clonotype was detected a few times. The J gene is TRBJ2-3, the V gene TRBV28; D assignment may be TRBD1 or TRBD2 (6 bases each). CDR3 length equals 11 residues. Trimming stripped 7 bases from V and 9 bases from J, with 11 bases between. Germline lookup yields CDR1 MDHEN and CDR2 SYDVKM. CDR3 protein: CASTRGRTQYF. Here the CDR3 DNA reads TGTGCCAGCACGAGGGGGAGGACGCAGTATTTT. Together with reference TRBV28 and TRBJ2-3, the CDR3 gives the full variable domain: DVKVTQSSRYLVKRTGEKVFLECVQDMDHENMFWYRQDPGLGLRLIYFSYDVKMKEKGDIPEGYSVSREKKERFSLILESASTNQTSMYLCASTRGRTQYFGPGTRLTVL.

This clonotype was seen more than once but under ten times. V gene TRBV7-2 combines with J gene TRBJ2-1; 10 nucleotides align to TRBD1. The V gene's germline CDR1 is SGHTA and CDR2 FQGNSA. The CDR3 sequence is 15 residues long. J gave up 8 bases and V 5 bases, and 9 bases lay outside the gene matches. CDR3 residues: CASSRAGQGSHEQFF. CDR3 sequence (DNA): TGTGCCAGCAGCCGTGCGGGACAGGGGTCGCATGAGCAGTTCTTC.

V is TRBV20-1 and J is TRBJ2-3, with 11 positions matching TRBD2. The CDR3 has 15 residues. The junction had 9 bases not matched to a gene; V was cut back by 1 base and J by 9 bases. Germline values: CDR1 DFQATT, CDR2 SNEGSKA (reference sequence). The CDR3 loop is CSARALAGGGGTQYF. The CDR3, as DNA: TGCAGTGCTAGAGCCCTAGCGGGGGGCGGGGGGACGCAGTATTTT.

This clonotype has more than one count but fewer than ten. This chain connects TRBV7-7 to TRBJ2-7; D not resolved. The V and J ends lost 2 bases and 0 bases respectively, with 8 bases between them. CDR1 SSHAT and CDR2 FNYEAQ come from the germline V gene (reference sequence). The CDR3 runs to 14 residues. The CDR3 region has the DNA TGTGCCAGCAGCTTATCTGGGGACTCCTACGAGCAGTACTTC. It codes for CASSLSGDSYEQYF.

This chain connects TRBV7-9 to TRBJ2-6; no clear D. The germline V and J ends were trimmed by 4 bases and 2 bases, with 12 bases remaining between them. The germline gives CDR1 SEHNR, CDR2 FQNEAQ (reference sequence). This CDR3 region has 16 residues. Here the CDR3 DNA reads TGTGCCAGCAGCTCCGTTTTATTCACTGGGGCCAACGTCCTGACTTTC. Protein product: CASSSVLFTGANVLTF.